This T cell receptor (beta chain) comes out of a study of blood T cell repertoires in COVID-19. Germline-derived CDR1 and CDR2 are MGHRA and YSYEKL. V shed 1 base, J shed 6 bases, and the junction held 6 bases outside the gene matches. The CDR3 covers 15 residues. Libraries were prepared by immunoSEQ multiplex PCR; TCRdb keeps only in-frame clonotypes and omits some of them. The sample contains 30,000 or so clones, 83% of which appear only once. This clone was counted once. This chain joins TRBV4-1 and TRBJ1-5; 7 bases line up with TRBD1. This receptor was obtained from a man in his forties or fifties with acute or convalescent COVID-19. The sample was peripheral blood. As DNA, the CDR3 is TGCGCCAGCAGCCAAGTAGGGACAGTGGGTCAGCCCCAGCATTTT. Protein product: CASSQVGTVGQPQHF.